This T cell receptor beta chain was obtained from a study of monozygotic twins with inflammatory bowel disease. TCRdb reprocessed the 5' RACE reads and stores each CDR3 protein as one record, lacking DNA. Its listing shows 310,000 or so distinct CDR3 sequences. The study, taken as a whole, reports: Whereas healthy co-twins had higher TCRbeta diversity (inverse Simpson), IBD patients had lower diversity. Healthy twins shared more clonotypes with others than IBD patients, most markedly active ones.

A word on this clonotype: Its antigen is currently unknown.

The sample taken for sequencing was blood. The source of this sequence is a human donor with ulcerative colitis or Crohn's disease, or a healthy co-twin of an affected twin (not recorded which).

The CDR3 here is CSARKSSGGLVEQFF. V is TRBV20-1 and J is TRBJ2-1; TCRdb proposes TRBD1, but this gene call is untestable without DNA. This CDR3 comprises 15 residues. CDR1 is DFQATT, CDR2 SNEGSKA, per germline (reference sequence).